Following are 30 T cell receptor beta chains from one sample sequenced in a study of blood T cell repertoires in COVID-19. Some clones are missing from TCRdb's copy, which holds only in-frame ones; the method was immunoSEQ multiplex PCR. The repertoire consists of 410,000 or so clones, with 86% occurring once and the leading ten covering more than 1.4%. Sequencing used peripheral blood. The receptors shown here come from a woman between 25 and 40 years old with active or convalescent COVID-19.

The chain is built from TRBV7-9 and TRBJ2-2, with 11 bases matching TRBD2. The CDR3 spans 19 residues. CDR1 is SEHNR and CDR2 is FQNEAQ in the germline V gene (reference sequence). With V trimmed by 1 base and J by 2 bases, 9 bases remained unmatched. The chain's CDR3 is CASSLGTASGRTNTGELFF. CDR3 DNA sequence: TGTGCCAGCAGCTTAGGTACGGCTAGCGGGAGGACCAACACCGGGGAGCTGTTTTTT.

The V call is TRBV29-1, the J call TRBJ1-6; D perhaps matches TRBD1 (5 bases). Trimming took off 7 bases at V and 9 bases at J, with 22 bases between the two ends. This CDR3 contains 15 residues. Germline values: CDR1 SQVTM, CDR2 ANQGSEA. The CDR3 nucleotides read TGCAGCGCCCTACTGACGGGGGGGGAGGGTTCACCCCTCCACTTT. It encodes CSALLTGGEGSPLHF.

J is TRBJ2-5 and V is TRBV29-1, with 8 bases that match TRBD1. Germline trimming cut 1 base from V and 3 bases from J; bases unmatched to any gene: 16. Germline assignment: CDR1 SQVTM and CDR2 ANQGSEA. The CDR3 loop spans 18 amino acids. CDR3 sequence (DNA): TGCAGCGTTGAAGGCCCCCGGGACAGGAGACAGCAGGAAGAGACCCAGTACTTC. Its translation is CSVEGPRDRRQQEETQYF.

The rearrangement links TRBV24-1 to TRBJ2-4; TRBD2 agrees at 10 bases. Germline-derived CDR1 and CDR2 are KGHDR and SFDVKD. Trimming took 1 base from V and 2 from J; bases not matched to a gene: 13. CDR3 length equals 20 residues. The CDR3: CATSDFRASGRSGPKNIQYF. As DNA, the CDR3 is TGTGCCACCAGTGATTTCCGGGCTAGCGGGAGATCGGGACCCAAAAACATTCAGTACTTC.

The chain links TRBV27 to TRBJ1-5, with 9 bases identical to TRBD1. The CDR3 sequence is 15 residues long. J gave up 5 bases and V 3 bases, and 5 bases lay outside the gene matches. Germline-derived CDR1 and CDR2 are MNHEY and SMNVEV (reference sequence). The CDR3 DNA follows: TGTGCCAGCAGTTTGCAAACAGGGGGCCATCAGCCCCAGCATTTT. It encodes CASSLQTGGHQPQHF.

A single count supports this clone. V usage is TRBV5-1 and J usage is TRBJ2-6; 8 bases fit TRBD1. The germline CDR1 and CDR2 sequences are SGHRS and YFSETQ. This CDR3 has 19 amino acids. The J segment lost 0 bases and the V segment lost 0 bases, leaving 8 bases of the junction unmatched. The CDR3 sequence: CASSLDRDRINSGANVLTF. CDR3 bases: TGCGCCAGCAGCTTGGACAGGGACAGGATAAACTCTGGGGCCAACGTCCTGACTTTC. The whole variable domain, remainder taken from reference TRBV5-1 and TRBJ2-6, is KAGVTQTPRYLIKTRGQQVTLSCSPISGHRSVSWYQQTPGQGLQFLFEYFSETQRNKGNFPGRFSGRQFSNSRSEMNVSTLELGDSALYLCASSLDRDRINSGANVLTFGAGSRLTVL.

The sample holds a few counts of this clone. The rearrangement uses TRBV4-1 and TRBJ2-7, with TRBD1 as a possible D gene (5 bases). Trimming pared 4 bases from V and 5 bases from J, leaving 15 bases between. CDR3 size: 14 residues. CDR1 and CDR2 (germline): MGHRA, YSYEKL. The DNA of the CDR3 is TGCGCCAGCAGCCCACCACAGACAGCTGACGAGCAGTACTTC. This codes for CASSPPQTADEQYF.

The genes are TRBV23-1 and TRBJ1-3; D may be TRBD1 (6 bases). TRBV23-1 is annotated as an ORF whose role is uncertain. CDR3 length equals 20 residues. V was cut by 0 bases and J by 0 bases, with 21 bases left in between. The CDR3: CASSQSRTVTINSSGNTIYF. DNA of the CDR3: TGCGCCAGCAGTCAATCGAGGACAGTTACCATAAACTCCTCTGGAAACACCATATATTTT.

The rearrangement joins TRBV5-1 to TRBJ1-4, with 7 nucleotides matching TRBD1. Per the germline V gene, CDR1 is SGHRS and CDR2 is YFSETQ. J was trimmed by 3 bases and V by 4 bases; bases with no gene match: 6. The CDR3 covers 15 residues. CDR3 amino acids: CASSRGTEANEKLFF. Written as DNA, the CDR3 is TGCGCCAGCAGCAGGGGGACAGAAGCTAATGAAAAACTGTTTTTT. The full variable domain, with the rest looked up from reference TRBV5-1 and TRBJ1-4, is KAGVTQTPRYLIKTRGQQVTLSCSPISGHRSVSWYQQTPGQGLQFLFEYFSETQRNKGNFPGRFSGRQFSNSRSEMNVSTLELGDSALYLCASSRGTEANEKLFFGSGTQLSVL.

This clone was observed a handful of times. V is TRBV2 and J is TRBJ1-4; D unclear. V gave up 7 bases and J gave up 1 base, with 10 bases separating them. The CDR3 runs to 14 residues. Germline V gene sequence: CDR1 SNHLY, CDR2 FYNNEI. CDR3 coding DNA: TGTGCCAGCAATTTCCGGGAAACTAATGAAAAACTGTTTTTT. This encodes CASNFRETNEKLFF.

J is TRBJ2-7 and V is TRBV19; 10 bases align to TRBD2. This CDR3 has 14 residues. The V gene's germline CDR1 is LNHDA and CDR2 SQIVND (reference sequence). Germline trimming cut 4 bases from V and 4 bases from J; bases unmatched to any gene: 4. CDR3: CASSTQTSGYEQYF. The CDR3, as DNA: TGTGCCAGTAGTACCCAGACTAGCGGGTACGAGCAGTACTTC.

This sequence joins TRBV5-1 and TRBJ2-7; TRBD1 matches 7 bases. CDR1 is SGHRS, CDR2 YFSETQ, per germline. Trimming cost V 1 base and J 4 bases; bases outside gene matches: 5. The CDR3 length is 14 residues. The CDR3 loop reads CASSLSGGSYEQYF. The DNA of the CDR3 is TGCGCCAGCAGCTTGTCAGGGGGATCATACGAGCAGTACTTC.

The V gene is TRBV5-5, the J gene TRBJ2-1, with 8 bases fitting TRBD2. The V segment lost 2 bases and the J segment 8 bases; nucleotides outside the gene matches: 21. CDR3 length equals 19 residues. Germline lookup yields CDR1 SGHKS and CDR2 YYEKEE (reference sequence). The CDR3 DNA sequence: TGTGCCAGCAGCTTCCAGCCAGAGCCCGGCGTGGCGGGGGGCGATGAGCAGTTCTTC. Protein sequence: CASSFQPEPGVAGGDEQFF.

V is TRBV11-2 and J is TRBJ2-2; possible D gene TRBD2, 5 bases. The CDR3 contains 15 residues. With 0 bases removed from V and 9 bases from J, the gap between germline ends came to 14 bases. Germline values: CDR1 SGHAT, CDR2 FQNNGV. CDR3 protein: CASSLDSEGTRELFF. The DNA of the CDR3 is TGTGCCAGCAGCTTAGATTCCGAGGGTACGAGGGAGCTGTTTTTT.

The chain is built from TRBV11-3 and TRBJ2-3, with D possibly TRBD2 on 5 matching bases. Germline lookup yields CDR1 SGHNT and CDR2 YENEEA. The V end was cut by 2 bases, the J end by 9 bases, with 12 bases between. The CDR3 runs 13 residues. CDR3 region: CASSLLAGGTQYF. Written as DNA, the CDR3 is TGTGCCAGCAGCTTACTAGCAGGTGGAACGCAGTATTTT.

This chain uses TRBV10-3 with TRBJ1-1, with D hard to call. Germline V CDR1 and CDR2: ENHRY, SYGVKD. Trimming pared 5 bases from V and 0 bases from J, leaving 7 bases between. This CDR3 spans 13 amino acids. The DNA for the CDR3 is TGTGCCATCAGTCTAGAAATGAACACTGAAGCTTTCTTT. Its translation: CAISLEMNTEAFF.

The rearrangement joins TRBV7-9 to TRBJ1-2, with unresolved D. There are 13 residues in the CDR3. Germline assignment: CDR1 SEHNR and CDR2 FQNEAQ (reference sequence). The V and J ends lost 4 bases and 8 bases respectively, with 14 bases between them. CDR3 region: CASSSILQEGYTF. The CDR3, as DNA: TGTGCCAGCAGCTCTATACTTCAGGAAGGCTACACCTTC.

The gene calls are TRBV4-2 and TRBJ1-5; D is perhaps TRBD1 (5 bases). CDR1 and CDR2 (germline): LGHNA, YNFKEQ. Deletions cut 3 bases from V and 5 bases from J, with 17 bases between. The CDR3 covers 16 residues. The DNA of the CDR3 is TGTGCCAGCAGCCAGGACACAGGCCAAACCTATCAGCCCCAGCATTTT. Encoded protein: CASSQDTGQTYQPQHF.

This clone showed up just a few times. The gene calls are TRBV4-2 and TRBJ1-2, with TRBD1 identical over 7 bases. Germline CDR1 reads LGHNA; CDR2 reads YNFKEQ. The J segment lost 0 bases and the V segment lost 1 base, leaving 5 bases of the junction unmatched. CDR3 length: 16 residues. The CDR3 protein is CASSQGVGQTNYGYTF. The DNA for the CDR3 is TGTGCCAGCAGCCAAGGGGTGGGACAGACTAACTATGGCTACACCTTC.

The chain uses TRBV29-1 and TRBJ2-7, with D possibly being TRBD1 (6 bases). Germline V gives CDR1 SQVTM, CDR2 ANQGSEA. The V end lost 1 base, the J end lost 5 bases, and 12 bases lay between the germline ends. This CDR3 region has 13 residues. The CDR3 DNA reads as TGCAGCGTTGAAGCGTCACAGGGTAACGAGCAGTACTTC. Translating it yields CSVEASQGNEQYF.

J is TRBJ2-5 and V is TRBV9; tentative D call: TRBD2 (5 bases). Germline loops: CDR1 SGDLS, CDR2 YYNGEE. Trimming stripped 3 bases from V and 1 base from J, with 10 bases between. The CDR3 covers 14 residues. The CDR3: CASSARLSQETQYF. The CDR3 DNA is TGTGCCAGCAGCGCCCGACTATCCCAAGAGACCCAGTACTTC.

V usage is TRBV6-4 and J usage is TRBJ1-2, with D possibly matching TRBD1 (5 bases). V was cut by 11 bases and J by 8 bases, with 18 bases left in between. The CDR3 spans 12 residues. Looked up from germline, CDR1 is MRHNA and CDR2 is SNTAGT. CDR3 protein: CAGNRGLDGYTF. The CDR3 nucleotides are TGTGCCGGGAACCGGGGGTTGGACGGCTACACCTTC.

The sample holds one count of this clone. Written as DNA, the CDR3 is TGCGCCAGCAGCTTCATCCAGATGAACACTGAAGCTTTCTTT. Translation: CASSFIQMNTEAFF. This chain uses TRBV5-1 with TRBJ1-1; D is uncertain. The germline V gene has CDR1 SGHRS and CDR2 YFSETQ. V was shortened by 2 bases and J by 0 bases, with 8 bases between the two germline ends. This CDR3 has 14 residues.

This clone was detected once. The chain is built from TRBV11-2 and TRBJ1-4; 9 bases are a match to TRBD1. From germline, CDR1 is SGHAT and CDR2 FQNNGV. V was clipped by 8 bases and J by 7 bases; unmatched bases: 5. The CDR3 extends over 13 amino acids. The CDR3 region is CASWGQGGEKLFF. The CDR3 coding sequence is TGTGCCAGCTGGGGACAGGGAGGTGAAAAACTGTTTTTT.

The rearrangement joins TRBV7-2 to TRBJ2-2; possible D gene TRBD2, 5 bases. The CDR3 is 14 amino acids. In germline, CDR1 is SGHTA, CDR2 FQGNSA. V was trimmed by 4 bases and J by 3 bases, leaving 9 bases between them. The CDR3 protein is CASSSLGYTGELFF. In nucleotides, the CDR3 is TGTGCCAGCAGCTCACTAGGATACACCGGGGAGCTGTTTTTT.

This rearrangement joins TRBV10-2 to TRBJ1-2; TRBD1 is a possible D gene (5 bases). V lost 3 bases and J lost 3, with 14 bases in between. Germline loops: CDR1 WSHSY, CDR2 SAAADI. The CDR3 totals 15 residues. CDR3 DNA sequence: TGCGCCAGCAGTGACCTTAGGGGAGGGCACTATGGCTACACCTTC. Its protein is CASSDLRGGHYGYTF.

J is TRBJ2-7 and V is TRBV19; TRBD2 matches at 10 bases. CDR3 length equals 13 residues. CDR1 is LNHDA and CDR2 is SQIVND in the germline V gene (reference sequence). V lost 5 bases and J lost 4; bases outside the gene matches: 2. CDR3 sequence: CASSAGLAYEQYF. The CDR3 DNA is TGTGCCAGTAGTGCGGGACTAGCGTACGAGCAGTACTTC.

CDR3 sequence (DNA): TGTGCCAGCAGTGACAGGGGGAATCAGCCCCAGCATTTT. Protein: CASSDRGNQPQHF. The rearrangement joins TRBV12-3 or TRBV12-4 to TRBJ1-5; 9 bases line up with TRBD1. Unmatched junction bases numbered 0, after V lost 5 bases and J lost 4 bases. The CDR3 is made up of 13 amino acids.

J is TRBJ1-2 and V is TRBV6-5; 7 bases map to TRBD1. J gave up 4 bases and V 6 bases, and 11 bases lay outside the gene matches. Germline loops: CDR1 MNHEY, CDR2 SVGAGI. CDR3 length: 15 residues. CDR3 nucleotides: TGTGCCAGCAGACTTGGACAGGAAGAAACCTATGGCTACACCTTC. Its translation is CASRLGQEETYGYTF.

V gene TRBV11-2 combines with J gene TRBJ2-7; 9 bases agree with TRBD2. The CDR3 contains 16 residues. The V gene end was trimmed by 1 base and the J gene end by 2 bases; junction bases not matched to a gene: 6. Germline V gives CDR1 SGHAT, CDR2 FQNNGV. This chain's CDR3 is CASSLGPGLATYEQYF. The CDR3 coding sequence is TGTGCCAGCAGCTTAGGTCCCGGACTAGCGACCTACGAGCAGTACTTC.